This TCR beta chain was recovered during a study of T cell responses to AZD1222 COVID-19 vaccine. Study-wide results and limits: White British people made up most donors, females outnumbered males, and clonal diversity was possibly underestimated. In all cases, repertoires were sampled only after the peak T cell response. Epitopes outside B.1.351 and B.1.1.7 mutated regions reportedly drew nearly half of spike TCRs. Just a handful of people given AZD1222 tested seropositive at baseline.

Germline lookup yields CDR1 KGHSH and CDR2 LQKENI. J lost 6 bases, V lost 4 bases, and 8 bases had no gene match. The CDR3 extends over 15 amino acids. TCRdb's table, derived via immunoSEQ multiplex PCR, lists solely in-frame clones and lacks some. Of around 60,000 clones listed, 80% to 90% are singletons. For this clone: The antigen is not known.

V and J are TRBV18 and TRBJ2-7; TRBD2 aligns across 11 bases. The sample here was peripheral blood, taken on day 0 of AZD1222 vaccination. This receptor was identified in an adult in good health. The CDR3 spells CASSLGTSGLGEQYF. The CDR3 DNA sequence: TGTGCCAGCTCACTTGGGACTAGCGGATTAGGCGAGCAGTACTTC.